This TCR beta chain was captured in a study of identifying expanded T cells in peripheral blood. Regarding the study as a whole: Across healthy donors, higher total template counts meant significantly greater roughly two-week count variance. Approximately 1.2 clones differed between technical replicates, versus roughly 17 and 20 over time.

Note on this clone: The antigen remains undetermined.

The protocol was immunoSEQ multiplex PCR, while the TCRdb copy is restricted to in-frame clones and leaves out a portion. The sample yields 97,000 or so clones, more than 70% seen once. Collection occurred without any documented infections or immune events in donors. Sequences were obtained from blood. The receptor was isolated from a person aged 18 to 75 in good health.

The CDR3 DNA sequence: TGTGCCAGCAGCTTAGGCGACAGGGGCTTCTCCTACGAGCAGTACTTC. This translates into CASSLGDRGFSYEQYF. The V call is TRBV11-1, the J call TRBJ2-7; 8 nucleotides line up with TRBD1. The V gene's germline CDR1 is SGHAT and CDR2 FQDESV (reference sequence). The CDR3 contains 16 residues. Unmatched junction bases numbered 5, after V lost 1 base and J lost 0 bases.